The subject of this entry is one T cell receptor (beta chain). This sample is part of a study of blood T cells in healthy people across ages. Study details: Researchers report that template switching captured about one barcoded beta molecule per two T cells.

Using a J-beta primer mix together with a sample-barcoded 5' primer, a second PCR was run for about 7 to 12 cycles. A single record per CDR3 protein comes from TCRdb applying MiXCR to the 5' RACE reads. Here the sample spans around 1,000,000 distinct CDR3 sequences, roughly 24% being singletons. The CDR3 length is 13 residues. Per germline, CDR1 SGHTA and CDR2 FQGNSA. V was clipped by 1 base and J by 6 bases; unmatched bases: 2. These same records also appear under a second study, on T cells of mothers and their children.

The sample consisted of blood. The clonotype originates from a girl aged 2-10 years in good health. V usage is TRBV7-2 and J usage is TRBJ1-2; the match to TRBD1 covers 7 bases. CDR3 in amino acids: CASSLGRGNGYTF. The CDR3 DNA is TGTGCCAGCAGCTTAGGCAGGGGGAATGGCTACACCTTC.